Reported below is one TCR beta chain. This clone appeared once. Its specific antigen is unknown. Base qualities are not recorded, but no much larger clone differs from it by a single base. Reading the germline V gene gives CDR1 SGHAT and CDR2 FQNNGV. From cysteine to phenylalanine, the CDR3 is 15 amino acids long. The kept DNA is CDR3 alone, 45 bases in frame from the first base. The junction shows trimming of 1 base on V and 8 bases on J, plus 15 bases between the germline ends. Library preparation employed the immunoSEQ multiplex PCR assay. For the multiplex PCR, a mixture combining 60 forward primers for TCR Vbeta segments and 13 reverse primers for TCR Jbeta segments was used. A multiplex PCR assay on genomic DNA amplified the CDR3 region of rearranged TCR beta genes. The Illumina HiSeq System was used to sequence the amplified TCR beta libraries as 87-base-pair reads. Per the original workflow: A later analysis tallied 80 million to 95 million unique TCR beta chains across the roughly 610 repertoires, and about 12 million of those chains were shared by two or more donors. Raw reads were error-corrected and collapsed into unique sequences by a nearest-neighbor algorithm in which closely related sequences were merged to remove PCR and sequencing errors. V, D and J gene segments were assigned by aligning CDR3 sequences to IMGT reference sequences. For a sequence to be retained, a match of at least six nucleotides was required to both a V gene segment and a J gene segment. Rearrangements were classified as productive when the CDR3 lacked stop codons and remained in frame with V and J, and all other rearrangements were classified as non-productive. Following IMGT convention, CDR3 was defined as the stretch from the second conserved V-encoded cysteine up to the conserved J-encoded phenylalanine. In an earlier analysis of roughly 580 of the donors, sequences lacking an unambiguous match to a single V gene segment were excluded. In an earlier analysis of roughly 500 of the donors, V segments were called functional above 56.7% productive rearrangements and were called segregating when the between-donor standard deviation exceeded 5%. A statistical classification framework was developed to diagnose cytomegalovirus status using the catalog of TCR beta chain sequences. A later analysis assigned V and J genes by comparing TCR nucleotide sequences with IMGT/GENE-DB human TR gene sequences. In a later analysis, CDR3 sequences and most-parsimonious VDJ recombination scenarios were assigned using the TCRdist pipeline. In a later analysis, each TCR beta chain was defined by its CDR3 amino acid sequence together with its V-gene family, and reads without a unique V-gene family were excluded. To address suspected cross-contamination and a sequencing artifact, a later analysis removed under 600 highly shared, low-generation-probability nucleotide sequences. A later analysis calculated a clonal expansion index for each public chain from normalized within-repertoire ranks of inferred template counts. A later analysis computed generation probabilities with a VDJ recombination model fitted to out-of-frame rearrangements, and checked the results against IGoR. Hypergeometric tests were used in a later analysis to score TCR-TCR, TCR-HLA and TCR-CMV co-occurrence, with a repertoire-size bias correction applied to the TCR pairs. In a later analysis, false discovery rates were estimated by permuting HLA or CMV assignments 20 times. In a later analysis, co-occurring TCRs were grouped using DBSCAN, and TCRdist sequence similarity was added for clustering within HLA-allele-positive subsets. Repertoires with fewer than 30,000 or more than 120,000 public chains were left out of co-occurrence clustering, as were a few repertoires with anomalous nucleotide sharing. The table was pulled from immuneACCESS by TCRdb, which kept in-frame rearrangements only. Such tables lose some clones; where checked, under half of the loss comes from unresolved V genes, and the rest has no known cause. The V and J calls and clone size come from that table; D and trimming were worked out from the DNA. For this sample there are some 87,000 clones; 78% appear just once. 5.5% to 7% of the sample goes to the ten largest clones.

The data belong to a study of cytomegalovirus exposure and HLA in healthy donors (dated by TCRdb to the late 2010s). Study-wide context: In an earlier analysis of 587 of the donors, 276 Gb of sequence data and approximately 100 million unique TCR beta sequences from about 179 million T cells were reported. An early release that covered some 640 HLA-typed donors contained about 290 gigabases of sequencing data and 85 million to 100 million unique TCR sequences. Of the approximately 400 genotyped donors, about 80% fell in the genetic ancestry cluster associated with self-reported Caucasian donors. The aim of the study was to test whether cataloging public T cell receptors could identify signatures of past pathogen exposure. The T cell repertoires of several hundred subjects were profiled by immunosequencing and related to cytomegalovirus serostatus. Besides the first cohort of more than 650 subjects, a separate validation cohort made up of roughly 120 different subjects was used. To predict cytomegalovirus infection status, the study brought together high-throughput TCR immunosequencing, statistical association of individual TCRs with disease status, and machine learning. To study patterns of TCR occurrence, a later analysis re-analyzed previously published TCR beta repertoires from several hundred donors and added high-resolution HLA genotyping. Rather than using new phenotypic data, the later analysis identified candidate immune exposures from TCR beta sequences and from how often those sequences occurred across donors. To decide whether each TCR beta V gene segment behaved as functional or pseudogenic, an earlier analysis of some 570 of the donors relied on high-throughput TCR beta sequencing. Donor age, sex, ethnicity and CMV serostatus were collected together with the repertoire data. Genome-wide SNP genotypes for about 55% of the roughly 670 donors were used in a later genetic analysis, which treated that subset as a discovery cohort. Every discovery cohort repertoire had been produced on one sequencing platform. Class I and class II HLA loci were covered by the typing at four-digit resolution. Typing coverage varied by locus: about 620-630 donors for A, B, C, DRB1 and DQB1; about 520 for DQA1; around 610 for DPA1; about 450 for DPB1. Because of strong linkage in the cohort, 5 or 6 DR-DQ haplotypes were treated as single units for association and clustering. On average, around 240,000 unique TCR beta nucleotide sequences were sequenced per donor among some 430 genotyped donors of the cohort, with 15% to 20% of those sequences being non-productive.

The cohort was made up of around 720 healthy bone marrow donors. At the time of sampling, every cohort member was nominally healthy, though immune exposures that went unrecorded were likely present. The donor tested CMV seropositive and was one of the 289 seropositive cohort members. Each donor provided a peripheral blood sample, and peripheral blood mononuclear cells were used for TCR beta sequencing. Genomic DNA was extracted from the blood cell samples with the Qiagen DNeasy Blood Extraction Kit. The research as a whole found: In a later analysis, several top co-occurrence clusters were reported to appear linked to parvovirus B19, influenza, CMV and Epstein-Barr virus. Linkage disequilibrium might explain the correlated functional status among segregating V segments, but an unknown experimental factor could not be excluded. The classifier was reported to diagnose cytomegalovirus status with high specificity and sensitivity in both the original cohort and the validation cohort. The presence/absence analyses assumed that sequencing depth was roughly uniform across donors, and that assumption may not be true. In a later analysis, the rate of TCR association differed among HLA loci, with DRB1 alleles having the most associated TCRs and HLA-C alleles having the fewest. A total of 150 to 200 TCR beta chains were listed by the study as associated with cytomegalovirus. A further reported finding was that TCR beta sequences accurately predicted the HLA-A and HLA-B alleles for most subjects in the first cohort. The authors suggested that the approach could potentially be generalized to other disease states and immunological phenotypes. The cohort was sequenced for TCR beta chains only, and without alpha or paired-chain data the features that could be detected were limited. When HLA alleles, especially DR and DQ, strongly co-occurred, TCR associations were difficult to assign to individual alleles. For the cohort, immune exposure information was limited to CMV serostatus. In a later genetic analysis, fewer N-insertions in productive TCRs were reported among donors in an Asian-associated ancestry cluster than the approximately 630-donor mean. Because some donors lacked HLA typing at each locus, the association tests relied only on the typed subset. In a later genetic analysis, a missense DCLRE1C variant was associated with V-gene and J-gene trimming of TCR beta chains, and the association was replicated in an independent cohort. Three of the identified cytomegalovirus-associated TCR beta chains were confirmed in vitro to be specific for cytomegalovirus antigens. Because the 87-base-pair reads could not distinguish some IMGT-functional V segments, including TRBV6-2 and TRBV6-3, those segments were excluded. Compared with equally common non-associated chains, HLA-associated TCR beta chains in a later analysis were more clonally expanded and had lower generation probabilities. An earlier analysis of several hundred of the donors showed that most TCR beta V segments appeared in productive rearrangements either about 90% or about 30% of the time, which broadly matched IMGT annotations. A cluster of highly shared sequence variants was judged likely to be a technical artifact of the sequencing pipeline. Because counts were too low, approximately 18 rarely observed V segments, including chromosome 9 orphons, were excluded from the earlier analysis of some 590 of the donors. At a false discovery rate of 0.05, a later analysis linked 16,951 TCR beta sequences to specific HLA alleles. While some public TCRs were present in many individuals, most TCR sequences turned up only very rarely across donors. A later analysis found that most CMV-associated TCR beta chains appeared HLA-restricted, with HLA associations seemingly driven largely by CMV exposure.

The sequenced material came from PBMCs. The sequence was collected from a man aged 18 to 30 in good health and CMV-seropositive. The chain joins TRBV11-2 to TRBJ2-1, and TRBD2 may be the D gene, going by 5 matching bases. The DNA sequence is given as TGTGCCAGCAGCTTAGGTAAGGGAGAGAAGCATGAGCAGTTCTTC. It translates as CASSLGKGEKHEQFF.